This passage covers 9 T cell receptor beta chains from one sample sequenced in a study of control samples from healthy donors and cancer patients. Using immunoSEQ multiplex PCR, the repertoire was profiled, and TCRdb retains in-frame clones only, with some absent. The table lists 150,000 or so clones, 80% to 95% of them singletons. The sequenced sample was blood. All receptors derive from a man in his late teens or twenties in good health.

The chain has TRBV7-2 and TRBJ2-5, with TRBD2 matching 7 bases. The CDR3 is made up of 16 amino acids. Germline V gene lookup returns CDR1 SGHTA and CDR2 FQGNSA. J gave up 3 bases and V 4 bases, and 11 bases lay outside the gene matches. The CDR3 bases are TGTGCCAGCAGCTGGCCGGGGAGCGGGACGAAAGAGACCCAGTACTTC. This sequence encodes CASSWPGSGTKETQYF.

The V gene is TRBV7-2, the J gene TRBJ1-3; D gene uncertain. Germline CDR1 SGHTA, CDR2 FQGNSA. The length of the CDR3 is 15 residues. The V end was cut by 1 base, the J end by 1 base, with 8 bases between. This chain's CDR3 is CASSLVLGSGNTIYF. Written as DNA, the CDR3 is TGTGCCAGCAGCTTAGTACTGGGGTCTGGAAACACCATATATTTT.

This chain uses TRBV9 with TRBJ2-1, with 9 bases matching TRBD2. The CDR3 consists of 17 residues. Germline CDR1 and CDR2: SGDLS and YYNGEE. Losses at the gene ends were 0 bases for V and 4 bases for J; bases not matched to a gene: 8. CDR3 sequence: CASSVVPLAGDYNEQFF. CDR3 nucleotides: TGTGCCAGCAGCGTAGTTCCCTTAGCGGGGGATTACAATGAGCAGTTCTTC. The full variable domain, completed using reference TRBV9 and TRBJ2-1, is DSGVTQTPKHLITATGQRVTLRCSPRSGDLSVYWYQQSLDQGLQFLIQYYNGEERAKGNILERFSAQQFPDLHSELNLSSLELGDSALYFCASSVVPLAGDYNEQFFGPGTRLTVL.

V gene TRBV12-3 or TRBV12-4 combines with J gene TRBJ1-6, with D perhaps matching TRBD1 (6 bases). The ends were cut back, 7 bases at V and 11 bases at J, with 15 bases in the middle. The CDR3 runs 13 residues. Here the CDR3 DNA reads TGTGCCAGCACCATGACAGGAGCAGCACCCCTCCACTTT. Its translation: CASTMTGAAPLHF.

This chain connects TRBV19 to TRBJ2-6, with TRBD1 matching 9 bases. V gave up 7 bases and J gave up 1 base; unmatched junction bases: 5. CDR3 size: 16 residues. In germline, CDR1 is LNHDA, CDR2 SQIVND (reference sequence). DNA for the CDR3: TGTGCCAGTAACGACAGGGGGTCTTCTGGGGCCAACGTCCTGACTTTC. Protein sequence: CASNDRGSSGANVLTF.

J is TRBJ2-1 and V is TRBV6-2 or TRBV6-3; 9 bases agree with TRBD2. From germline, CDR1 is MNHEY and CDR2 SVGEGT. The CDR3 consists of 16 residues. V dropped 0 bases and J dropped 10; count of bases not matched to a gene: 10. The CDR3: CASSYSAGGIGWEQFF. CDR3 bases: TGTGCCAGCAGTTACTCAGCGGGAGGAATAGGATGGGAGCAGTTCTTC.

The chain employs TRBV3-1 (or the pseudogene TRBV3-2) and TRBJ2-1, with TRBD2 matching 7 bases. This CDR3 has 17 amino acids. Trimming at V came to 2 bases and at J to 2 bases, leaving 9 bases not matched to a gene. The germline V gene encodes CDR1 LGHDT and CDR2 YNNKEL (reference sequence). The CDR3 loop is CASSQRPSGEPYNEQFF. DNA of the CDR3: TGTGCCAGCAGCCAACGCCCGAGCGGGGAACCCTACAATGAGCAGTTCTTC.

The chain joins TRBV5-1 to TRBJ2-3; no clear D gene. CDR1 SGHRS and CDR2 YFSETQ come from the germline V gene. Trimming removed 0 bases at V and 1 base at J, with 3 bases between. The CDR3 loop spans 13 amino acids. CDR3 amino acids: CASSLAGTDTQYF. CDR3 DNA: TGCGCCAGCAGCTTGGCAGGCACAGATACGCAGTATTTT.

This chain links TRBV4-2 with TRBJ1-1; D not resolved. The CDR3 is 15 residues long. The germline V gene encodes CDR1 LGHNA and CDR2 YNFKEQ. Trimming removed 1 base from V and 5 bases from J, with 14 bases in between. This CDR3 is CASSQGWERQTEAFF. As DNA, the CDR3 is TGTGCCAGCAGCCAAGGCTGGGAGAGGCAGACTGAAGCTTTCTTT.